Presented here are 2 T cell receptor beta chains from one specimen sequenced in a study of technical replicates of blood from a handful of donors. The protocol was immunoSEQ multiplex PCR, while the TCRdb copy is restricted to in-frame clones and leaves out a portion. The sample has 55,000 to 80,000 clones, around 93% seen once. Sequencing was performed on T cells isolated from PBMCs. All receptors come from a human donor in good health.

The chain combines TRBV6-5 with TRBJ2-1; possible D gene TRBD1, 5 bases. CDR3 length: 14 residues. The ends were cut back, 6 bases at V and 7 bases at J, with 16 bases in the middle. Per the germline V gene, CDR1 is MNHEY and CDR2 is SVGAGI. The CDR3 nucleotides read TGTGCCAGCAGCCGGACGTGGGGCCTTAATGAGCAGTTCTTC. This codes for CASSRTWGLNEQFF.

This rearrangement joins TRBV11-2 to TRBJ2-1; 10 bases align to TRBD1. With V trimmed by 4 bases and J by 6 bases, 15 bases remained unmatched. CDR3 size: 18 residues. CDR1 and CDR2 (germline): SGHAT, FQNNGV. The CDR3 protein is CASSSTGGALAGSNEQFF. The CDR3, as DNA: TGTGCCAGCAGCTCGACAGGGGGCGCATTAGCGGGGTCCAATGAGCAGTTCTTC.